The 11 T cell receptor beta chains reported below all come from one sample, sequenced in a study of blood T cells in healthy people across ages. Next came a second PCR, run for 7 to 11 cycles, which used a sample-barcoded 5' primer along with a J-beta primer mix. Using its own MiXCR run on the 5' RACE reads, TCRdb lists one record per CDR3 protein. This sample has hundreds of thousands of distinct CDR3 sequences, with 29% found just once. The sequencing sample was made of blood. Receptor source: a woman older than 75 in good health.

As to this clonotype: Germline is not matched at one junction end, which may reflect a read error. This sequence joins TRBV29-1 and TRBJ1-2; TRBD1 is a possible D gene (5 bases). The germline CDR1 and CDR2 sequences are SQVTM and ANQGSEA. The CDR3 is 13 amino acids. CDR3 loop: CSVRLGQYYGHTF. In nucleotides, the CDR3 is TGCAGCGTTAGGTTAGGACAATACTATGGCCACACCTTC.

In regard to this clonotype: A much larger clone lies one base from this, so it may be a read error. The rearrangement joins TRBV12-3 or TRBV12-4 to TRBJ2-3; D unclear. This CDR3 comprises 14 residues. V was cut by 4 bases and J by 2 bases, with 10 bases left in between. The CDR3 nucleotides are TGTGCCAGCAGTTGTGGGCAGTCCACAGATACGCAGTATTTT. Translated, it gives CASSCGQSTDTQYF.

This clonotype was detected ten times or more. CDR3 sequence (DNA): TGCAGTGCCCCCAGGGCGGATACGCAGTATTTT. Its translation is CSAPRADTQYF. The chain employs TRBV20-1 and TRBJ2-3; perhaps TRBD1 as D (5 bases). V was shortened by 6 bases and J by 6 bases, with 10 bases between the two germline ends. This CDR3 region has 11 residues. Germline V gene lookup returns CDR1 DFQATT and CDR2 SNEGSKA (reference sequence).

The chain links TRBV7-6 to TRBJ1-6, with a possible D match to TRBD1 (6 bases). The germline V gene has CDR1 SGHVS and CDR2 FNYEAQ. V lost 0 bases, J lost 4 bases, and 7 bases lay in between. The CDR3 covers 15 residues. CDR3 DNA: TGTGCCAGCAGCTTAGCCAGGGGTTATAATTCACCCCTCCACTTT. Its protein is CASSLARGYNSPLHF.

In this sample, this clonotype turned up many times. The V and J genes are TRBV6-6 and TRBJ2-1; D is uncertain. V shed 5 bases and J shed 13 bases, with 9 bases lying between them. The CDR3 loop spans 10 amino acids. CDR1 MNHNY and CDR2 SVGAGI come from the germline V gene (reference sequence). The CDR3 region is CASSHSVQFF. CDR3 sequence (DNA): TGTGCCAGCAGTCACAGTGTTCAGTTCTTC.

This clonotype was counted at least ten times. The chain joins TRBV25-1 to TRBJ2-4; D gene unclear. This CDR3 region has 15 residues. Germline V gene data show CDR1 as MGHDK and CDR2 as SYGVNS. Trimming pared 2 bases from V and 3 bases from J, leaving 11 bases between. The chain's CDR3 is CASSEGVFGKNIQYF. CDR3 nucleotide sequence: TGTGCCAGCAGTGAAGGGGTTTTTGGCAAAAACATTCAGTACTTC.

This clonotype showed up many times. The rearrangement links TRBV4-3 to TRBJ2-5; D is possibly TRBD1 (5 bases). The CDR3 has 15 amino acids. From germline, CDR1 is LGHNA and CDR2 YSLEER. V was trimmed by 0 bases and J by 3 bases, leaving 11 bases between them. CDR3 in DNA: TGCGCCAGCAGCCAAGACGCAGGGTCTGAAGAGACCCAGTACTTC. The encoded protein is CASSQDAGSEETQYF.

This clonotype was picked up many times. The J gene is TRBJ2-6, the V gene TRBV4-3; TRBD1 aligns across 9 bases. CDR3 length equals 16 residues. With 4 bases clipped from V and 8 bases from J, the junction kept 9 bases outside the gene matches. The V gene's germline CDR1 is LGHNA and CDR2 YSLEER. Written as DNA, the CDR3 is TGCGCCAGCAGCCGAACAGGGGGCGCGCGGTCCAACGTCCTGACTTTC. It encodes CASSRTGGARSNVLTF.

The chain is built from TRBV20-1 and TRBJ2-7; perhaps TRBD2 as D (7 bases). Trimming removed 2 bases at V and 7 bases at J, with 18 bases between. The germline V gene encodes CDR1 DFQATT and CDR2 SNEGSKA (reference sequence). The CDR3 is 14 amino acids. The CDR3 bases are TGCAGTGCTAGAACGGGGGGCCTGGACAATGAGCAGTACTTC. Residues: CSARTGGLDNEQYF.

This clonotype was recorded a few times. The chain joins TRBV12-3 or TRBV12-4 to TRBJ1-1; D is unclear. There are 12 residues in the CDR3. V gave up 5 bases and J gave up 6 bases, with 10 bases separating them. For the CDR3, the DNA is TGTGCCAGCAGTCCACGGACGGCTGAAGCTTTCTTT. Translated, it gives CASSPRTAEAFF.

This clonotype has a handful of counts. J is TRBJ2-2 and V is TRBV28; 7 bases match TRBD1. The germline V gene encodes CDR1 MDHEN and CDR2 SYDVKM. The V segment lost 3 bases and the J segment 5 bases; nucleotides outside the gene matches: 9. The CDR3 is made up of 16 amino acids. The CDR3 sequence is CASSFFGTVLTGELFF. CDR3 in DNA: TGTGCCAGCAGTTTTTTCGGGACAGTTTTAACCGGGGAGCTGTTTTTT.